This T cell receptor beta chain was retrieved from a study of Graves' ophthalmopathy and Graves' hyperthyroidism. The wider study: Specimen type is peripheral blood, obtained at initial diagnosis before any treatment. Study-level findings and limits: Most thyroid clonotypes expanded beyond 0.001 frequency were also found in blood.

For repertoire sequencing, the TCR beta CDR3 regions were amplified from RNA transcripts. Amplification began with first-round RT-PCR using HTBI primers, then second-round multiplex PCR was performed. TCRdb re-analysed the multiplex PCR reads in MiXCR, keeping a single row per CDR3 protein. Of hundreds of thousands of distinct CDR3 sequences in the sample, roughly 50% are singletons; the top ten hold about half. Points on this clonotype: Antigen: not known. The conserved final phenylalanine or tryptophan is absent from the CDR3, which likely points to a read error.

PBMCs were isolated from an approximately 10 ml sample of fresh peripheral blood. There are 14 residues in the CDR3. Germline values: CDR1 SQVTM, CDR2 ANQGSEA. V shed 1 base, J shed 4 bases, and the junction held 3 bases outside the gene matches. This TCR was sampled from an adult man with Graves' ophthalmopathy. Sequencing was done on a sample of peripheral blood. This chain links TRBV29-1 with TRBJ2-1; 8 bases are a match to TRBD1. Written as DNA, the CDR3 is TGCAGCGTTGAAGCAGGGGGCATTTACAATGAGCAGTTCCTC. Amino acid sequence: CSVEAGGIYNEQFL.